This TCR beta chain originates from a study of cytomegalovirus exposure and HLA in healthy donors. A remark on this clone: Antigen unknown.

The V segment lost 11 bases and the J segment 8 bases; nucleotides outside the gene matches: 8. This CDR3 is 12 amino acids long. Germline-derived CDR1 and CDR2 are LNHDA and SQIVND (reference sequence). A multiplex PCR was run with 60 Vbeta primers and 13 Jbeta primers. The data were produced by immunoSEQ multiplex PCR, yet TCRdb's version contains in-frame clones alone and is incomplete. The sample holds over 100,000 clones, less than 70% seen once. Study observations and caveats: Prior analysis indicated that the majority of TCR beta V segments exhibited productivity approximately 87% or approximately 30% of the time.

The chain joins TRBV19 to TRBJ1-4; 7 bases agree with TRBD1. The source of this sequence is a woman aged 70 to 79 in good health and CMV-seropositive. The sequencing input was PBMCs. CDR3 DNA: TGTGCCGCCGGGACAGCGAAGGAAAAACTGTTTTTT. This gives the protein CAAGTAKEKLFF.